This TCR beta chain was recorded in a study of blood T cell repertoires in COVID-19. The wider study: Some COVID-19 samples were acute and others convalescent; all came from the United States, Italy and Spain. PBMCs, B-cell-depleted T cells, or T cells were the source of the cDNA or gDNA that made up the material.

The CDR3 runs 15 residues. Germline CDR1 is MNHEY and CDR2 is SMNVEV (reference sequence). V lost 2 bases and J lost 3, with 14 bases in between. Original methodology: Estimates of nucleated cell counts were drawn from the amplification of reference gene primers. Only in-frame clones appear in the TCRdb table, and some are missing; sequencing was by immunoSEQ multiplex PCR. The V and J calls and clone size are taken from that table; D and trimming were inferred from the DNA. The sample has some 170,000 clones, roughly four fifths seen once. The rearrangement uses TRBV27 and TRBJ2-7, with a weak D call TRBD2 (5 bases). The TCR sequence derives from a man in his sixties with active or convalescent COVID-19. The sequenced sample consisted of peripheral blood. The CDR3 DNA sequence: TGTGCCAGCAGTTTAGGACTCCAGCCAATCTACGAGCAGTACTTC. Protein product: CASSLGLQPIYEQYF.